The rows below give T cell receptor beta chains drawn from one sample of a study of cytotoxic CD8 clonotypes in ibrutinib-treated CLL. Sequenced by immunoSEQ multiplex PCR; TCRdb stores in-frame clones only, minus some. Of roughly 180,000 clones in the sample, 55% to 85% were seen once. The sample was PBMCs, taken after 24 months of ibrutinib treatment. The receptors come from a human donor with chronic lymphocytic leukemia. Each CDR3 is given with its conserved first and last residue. A D gene is named only where the DNA matches it firmly. Some rows mark clone size as missing; the rest say once, few, many or name a class of expanded clone.

j_call clone_size v_call d_call cdr3_nt cdr3_aa
TRBJ1-3 - TRBV5-1 - TGCGCCAGCCGTTCCGGGGACTCTGGAAACACCATATATTTT CASRSGDSGNTIYF
TRBJ2-1 once TRBV29-1 - TGCAGCGTTGCCCGACTAGGGGCAGGCAATGAGCAGTTCTTC CSVARLGAGNEQFF
TRBJ2-1 few TRBV18 - TGTGCCAGCTCACCCCGACAGATCTCCTACAATGAGCAGTTCTTC CASSPRQISYNEQFF
TRBJ2-7 - TRBV20-1 - TGCAGTGCTAGAGGGGACTACGAGCAGTACTTC CSARGDYEQYF
TRBJ2-2 - TRBV28 - TGTGCCAGCAGTACCCGAGGAGAGGCCGGGGAGCTGTTTTTT CASSTRGEAGELFF
TRBJ1-2 few TRBV4-3 - TGCGCCAGCAGCCAATCCTGGGATACGGATGGCTACACCTTC CASSQSWDTDGYTF
TRBJ2-5 - TRBV18 TRBD2 TGTGCCAGCTCACCTAGAGCGGGAGGGCAGGAGACCCAGTACTTC CASSPRAGGQETQYF
TRBJ2-2 - TRBV4-3 - TGCGCCAGCAGCCAAGATAGCGGTTGGGGAGGCACCGGGGAGCTGTTTTTT CASSQDSGWGGTGELFF
TRBJ2-7 - TRBV2 TRBD2 TGTGCCAGCAGTGTACTAGCGGGAGCCCACGAGCAGTACTTC CASSVLAGAHEQYF
TRBJ2-7 - TRBV27 TRBD2 TGTGCCAGCAGCTCGGTAGGGAGGGTCCCGTACGAGCAGTACTTC CASSSVGRVPYEQYF
TRBJ1-1 - TRBV4-3 - TGCGCCAGCAGCCAAGATCAGGGGAGAGAAGCTTTCTTT CASSQDQGREAFF
TRBJ2-7 - TRBV4-2 - TGTGCCAGCAGCCAGAGCCCCAGGGACCGCTCCTACGAGCAGTACTTC CASSQSPRDRSYEQYF
TRBJ2-2 - TRBV2 - TGTGCCAGCAAGAACACCGGGGAGCTGTTTTTT CASKNTGELFF
TRBJ2-1 - TRBV5-1 - TGCGCCAGCAGCTTGGCCGATGAGCAGTTCTTC CASSLADEQFF
TRBJ2-5 - TRBV11-2 TRBD2 TGTGCCAGCACCGATGGCGGGGGACTAGCGGGACTAGGAGAGGCCCAGTACTTC CASTDGGGLAGLGEAQYF
TRBJ1-4 - TRBV6-5 - TGTGCCAGCAGCCGAACTGGTATATACAATAAACTGTTTTTT CASSRTGIYNKLFF
TRBJ2-5 - TRBV27 - TGTGCCAGCAAAGTTTCTACAGGGGGGGTCCAAGAGACCCAGTACTTC CASKVSTGGVQETQYF
TRBJ1-4 - TRBV5-1 - TGCGCCAGCAGCGAGCTTGCAACTAATGAAAAACTGTTTTTT CASSELATNEKLFF
TRBJ1-2 few TRBV6-4 - TGTGCCAGCAGTGACAGGGGTAGACCGGACTATGGCTACACCTTC CASSDRGRPDYGYTF
TRBJ2-5 - TRBV18 - TGTGCCAGCGGGAACGTGGAGACCCAGTACTTC CASGNVETQYF
TRBJ2-3 once TRBV6-5 TRBD2 TGTGCCAGCAGTTACACGGGACTAGCGTTCGATACGCAGTATTTT CASSYTGLAFDTQYF
TRBJ2-7 - TRBV6-5 TRBD1 TGTGCCAGCAGCCGACAGACAGGGGGGGCCTACGAGCAGTACTTC CASSRQTGGAYEQYF
TRBJ1-3 - TRBV7-2 - TGTGCCAGCAGCTTAGTCCGGGGGCTGGACACCATATATTTT CASSLVRGLDTIYF
TRBJ2-2 - TRBV10-3 TRBD1 TGTGCCATCAGTGATTTGGGACAGGGGGGATCGGCCGGGGAGCTGTTTTTT CAISDLGQGGSAGELFF
TRBJ1-5 few TRBV30 - TGTGCCTGGAGTACGGGGGGACCCCAGCATTTT CAWSTGGPQHF
TRBJ2-7 - TRBV6-5 - TGTGCCAGCAGAAACAGCGTTTACGAGCAGTACTTC CASRNSVYEQYF
TRBJ1-1 - TRBV10-1 - TGCGCTTCGAGGGGGGAGATGAGCACTGAAGCTTTCTTT CASRGEMSTEAFF
TRBJ2-7 - TRBV6-1 TRBD2 TGTGCCAGCAAAGGACTAGCGGGACCTTACGAGCAGTACTTC CASKGLAGPYEQYF
TRBJ1-2 - TRBV9 TRBD1 TGTGCCAGCAGCTTGCTGACAGGGGGCTTGCATGGCTACACCTTC CASSLLTGGLHGYTF
TRBJ1-5 few TRBV5-8 - TGTGCCAGCAGCTTGGGGCAGGGAAGTAATCAGCCCCAGCATTTT CASSLGQGSNQPQHF
TRBJ2-7 - TRBV5-1 - TGCGCCAGCAGCCCGGACAGACTGACCTACGAGCAGTACTTC CASSPDRLTYEQYF
TRBJ2-5 - TRBV5-4 - TGTGCCAGCAGCTTGCTGGTACAAGAGACCCAGTACTTC CASSLLVQETQYF
TRBJ2-5 - TRBV4-2 - TGTGCCAGCAGCCAAGATCGGGCAGCGTCCCAGACCCAGTACTTC CASSQDRAASQTQYF
TRBJ2-3 - TRBV5-4 TRBD2 TGTGCCAGCAGGACCGGGACTAGCGGACAAGATACGCAGTATTTT CASRTGTSGQDTQYF
TRBJ1-2 - TRBV5-1 - TGCGCCAGCAGCTTGGCCGTCGGGGATTTTGGCTACACCTTC CASSLAVGDFGYTF
TRBJ2-1 - TRBV30 TRBD2 TGTGCCTGGAGTTCGTGGGAGGGCCACAATGAGCAGTTCTTC CAWSSWEGHNEQFF
TRBJ1-1 few TRBV27 - TGTGCCAGCAGTTTATTCTATGGGGGGACGGGCACTGAAGCTTTCTTT CASSLFYGGTGTEAFF
TRBJ1-2 - TRBV5-1 - TGCGCCAGCAGCCTGATACCGGGACACCGAGCTAACTATGGCTACACCTTC CASSLIPGHRANYGYTF
TRBJ2-7 once TRBV6-1 - TGTGCCAGCAGTGAAAGGGTTGGGCGACAGTACTTC CASSERVGRQYF
TRBJ2-1 few TRBV7-9 TRBD2 TGTGCCGACGAGCGGGAGGCTGGCGATGAGCAGTTCTTC CADEREAGDEQFF
TRBJ2-5 few TRBV11-1 - TGTGCCAGCAGCTTATGGTACCAAGAGACCCAGTACTTC CASSLWYQETQYF
TRBJ2-4 - TRBV4-1 TRBD1 TGCGCCAGCAGTGGGGACAGGCTCAAAAACATTCAGTACTTC CASSGDRLKNIQYF
TRBJ2-1 few TRBV9 - TGTGCCAGCAGCGTAGGACAGGTGGCGGGCAATGAGCAGTTCTTC CASSVGQVAGNEQFF
TRBJ1-2 - TRBV7-3 - TGTGCCAGCAGCTTAGGGGGTTCCTATGGCTACACCTTC CASSLGGSYGYTF
TRBJ1-5 - TRBV4-1 - TGCGCCAGCAGCCAAGAAGGGCTAGATCAGCCCCAGCATTTT CASSQEGLDQPQHF
TRBJ2-1 few TRBV7-8 - TGTGCCAGCAGCACGGGGCTTTACAATGAGCAGTTCTTC CASSTGLYNEQFF
TRBJ2-7 - TRBV7-9 TRBD1 TGTGCCAGCAGCCTCCTGGATCCGGGACAGAACTACGAGCAGTACTTC CASSLLDPGQNYEQYF
TRBJ1-1 - TRBV6-6 - TGTGCCAGCAGTTGGGGTCAGAACACTGAAGCTTTCTTT CASSWGQNTEAFF
TRBJ2-3 - TRBV5-1 - TGCGCCAGCAGCCATGCTAGCGACACAGATACGCAGTATTTT CASSHASDTDTQYF
TRBJ2-5 - TRBV2 TRBD2 TGTGCCAGCAGCCGGGGGGGTGGCGAAGAGACCCAGTACTTC CASSRGGGEETQYF
TRBJ1-1 - TRBV5-8 - TGTGCCAGCAGCATCAGGGGTATCTCAGCTTTCTTT CASSIRGISAFF
TRBJ1-4 - TRBV4-2 TRBD1 TGTGCCAGCAGCGTCCGGGACAGGGCAGCTACTAATGAAAAACTGTTTTTT CASSVRDRAATNEKLFF
TRBJ1-5 - TRBV2 - TGTGCCAGCAGTGCCCAGGGAGCCCATCAGCCCCAGCATTTT CASSAQGAHQPQHF
TRBJ1-2 - TRBV11-2 - TGTGCCAGCAGCAACACAAAAAAAAGACAGGAGCCTAACTATGGCTACACCTTC CASSNTKKRQEPNYGYTF
TRBJ2-5 few TRBV4-2 TRBD1 TGTGCCAGCAGCCAAGCCCAGGGGGTCGCAGAGACCCAGTACTTC CASSQAQGVAETQYF
TRBJ2-3 - TRBV6-6 TRBD1 TGTGCCAGCCTCCAACGGGACAGGGTCACAGATACGCAGTATTTT CASLQRDRVTDTQYF
TRBJ2-7 once TRBV18 - TGTGCCAGCTCACCTGGACAACCCAAGACCTACGAGCAGTACTTC CASSPGQPKTYEQYF
TRBJ2-7 - TRBV11-3 - TGTGCCAGCAGCTTAGACCGGGACCGCGAGCAGTACTTC CASSLDRDREQYF
TRBJ2-7 - TRBV20-1 - TGCAGTGCTAGTGTCCCCTACGAGCAGTACTTC CSASVPYEQYF
TRBJ2-3 - TRBV6-4 - TGTGCCAGCAGCCCAGTGAGGGCCCCCACAGATACGCAGTATTTT CASSPVRAPTDTQYF